The entry below describes one T cell receptor beta chain. This clonotype has at least ten counts. It has no known antigen specificity. No per-base quality is available; no much larger clone lies one base away. Library prep was done by 5' RACE. Instrument on record: NextSeq 500. To correct for sequencing error and PCR bias, the TCR library protocol tagged individual cDNA molecules with unique molecular identifiers. Sequencing covered both TCR alpha and beta chains, and within each sample the abundances of alpha and beta sequences were tightly co-correlated. In the source study's methods: Decombinator V4 was used to annotate the V gene, J gene and CDR3 of the TCR sequences. TCRs were defined as expanded if a significant change between any two time points was detected under a Poisson model with p below 0.0001. Abundances of TCRs were expressed as counts per million after normalisation to the total number of TCRs sequenced in each sample. MAIT TCRs were defined by TRAV1-2 paired with TRAJ12, TRAJ20 or TRAJ33, and iNKT TCRs by TRAV10 paired with TRAJ18. A search of VDJdb, accessed on 1 November 2021, was run for TCRs annotated to CMV, EBV and SARS-CoV-2, with TCRs annotated for multiple antigens excluded. TCRdb reworked the public reads: Q25 trimming with fastp, MiXCR clone assembly, productive beta chains retained. Rows with one shared CDR3 protein collapse into an entry with the most common genes and DNA. These V and J calls derive from TCRdb rather than the authors' analysis. Across this sample there are tens of thousands of distinct CDR3 sequences, with about an eighth seen only once. The ten largest clones represent around 3.3% of the sample.

The data were taken from a study of early T cells in non-severe SARS-CoV-2 infection (dated by TCRdb to about 2021). About the full investigation: Bulk RNA from unsorted whole blood was used for TCR sequencing, so alpha and beta chains could not be paired.

CDR1 and CDR2 are read off the germline V gene as MNHEY and SVGAGI. Trimming takes 8 bases from V and 3 bases from J, and the germline ends sit 8 bases apart. Measured from the cysteine to the phenylalanine, the CDR3 is 12 residues long. Only the CDR3 portion is preserved as DNA: 36 bases, with reading frame beginning at the first base. Overall study outcomes, separate from this receptor: VDJdb matching was skewed toward anti-spike CD8 responses, so virus-specific expansions were likely underestimated and private and CD4 specificities were missed.

The study was a case-control design nested within a healthcare worker cohort in London, UK, with weekly nasopharyngeal swab PCR tests and blood sampling. Between 23 and 31 March 2020, the week of the UK lockdown, healthcare workers were enrolled and then followed up weekly for as long as 16 weeks. What was sequenced was whole blood. This clonotype was obtained from an adult who was a healthcare worker with PCR-confirmed SARS-CoV-2 infection or an uninfected control (not recorded which). The chain uses TRBV6-5 and TRBJ1-5; no D gene can be assigned with confidence. The sequenced DNA is TGTGCCAGCGGGGATAACAATCAGCCCCAGCATTTT. Its coded protein is CASGDNNQPQHF.